Sequencing of this TCR beta chain was carried out in a study of OX40 agonist ivuxolimab in advanced cancers. Regarding the study in general: Ivuxolimab, which targeted the costimulatory receptor OX40 (CD134), was an agonistic, fully human IgG2 monoclonal antibody. Intravenous ivuxolimab was administered to patients every 2 weeks at six dose levels: 0.01, 0.1, 0.3, 1.5, 3 and 10 mg/kg. Of the approximately 50 dose-escalation patients, hepatocellular carcinoma was present in approximately 20, melanoma in about 15, renal cell carcinoma in 9 and head and neck cancer in 9. The dose-escalation cohort was about 83% male with a mean age of approximately 59 years, ranging from about 23 to 85. Prior anti-PD-1, anti-PD-L1 or anti-CTLA-4 therapy was permitted, and checkpoint inhibitors had been received by about two fifths of dose-escalation patients. Partial responses occurred in three dose-escalation patients: two with cutaneous melanoma and one with hepatocellular carcinoma. Peripheral TCRbeta sequencing was intended to test whether TCR sequence diversity was altered and clonal T-cell expansion was caused by ivuxolimab. The paper describes the monotherapy dose-escalation part (N of about 57 patients) of the phase I trial of ivuxolimab.

The study at large found these results: After ivuxolimab, more expanded clones were found on average in CD8+ T cells than in CD4+ T cells. Low levels of normalized T-cell clonal expansion were also seen in some patients who did not respond. At doses from 0.1 to 3.0 mg/kg, clonal expansion was seen in both CD4+ and CD8+ blood T cells between baseline and week 6. The antigen specificity of the peripheral T cells that underwent clonal expansion was not determined. In the 0.1-3.0 mg/kg groups, partial responders had among the lowest normalized peripheral clonal expansion, particularly in CD8+ T cells.

The trial excluded patients who had a history of autoimmune disease or were on systemic immunosuppression. In every dose cohort, peripheral blood was drawn for TCR sequencing at baseline, cycle 4 day 1, and cycle 7 day 1. Samples came from an open-label, multicenter, first-in-human phase I dose-escalation trial of ivuxolimab. Adults with locally advanced or metastatic melanoma, renal cell carcinoma, hepatocellular carcinoma or head and neck squamous cell carcinoma were enrolled in the trial. Before TCR sequencing, CD4+ T cells and CD8+ T cells from peripheral blood were sorted into separate populations. About this clone: It lacks a known antigen. Base qualities are not at hand, and no much larger clone is one base apart.

V loses 7 bases of germline sequence and J loses 2 bases, and the interval between the two ends is 5 bases. Looking up the germline V gene yields CDR1 SNHLY and CDR2 FYNNEI. The CDR3 has 11 amino acids, counting the end cysteine and phenylalanine. The only DNA kept is the CDR3, 33 bases in frame from the first base. Genomic DNA was isolated from the sorted cells so that the TCRbeta CDR3 region could be sequenced. The immunoSEQ Assay was used for sequencing of TCRbeta CDR3 regions. What TCRdb holds here is the immuneACCESS table cut down to in-frame rearrangements. Part of the clones is not present; checked against another copy, under half of the missing clones reflect an unresolved V gene, and the others are unexplained. Here the sample has some 95,000 clones; around 90% occur a single time. Clones ranked in the top ten supply around 0.52% of the sample.

The V and J genes are TRBV2 and TRBJ1-2, with a weak D call of TRBD1 (5 bases match). The material was CD4+ or CD8+ T cells sorted from blood, obtained in a trial of the OX40 agonist ivuxolimab. The source is an adult with an advanced solid tumor such as melanoma, head and neck, liver or kidney cancer. The sequence in DNA is TGTGCCAGCAAGGGGAACTATGGCTACACCTTC. It encodes CASKGNYGYTF.